The 27 T cell receptor beta chains below all came from one sample that was sequenced in a study of pediatric ulcerative colitis. Profiled with immunoSEQ multiplex PCR; TCRdb holds only in-frame clones, not every one. This sample has approximately 60,000 clones, with about 90% found just once. The sequencing input was blood. Source of these receptors: a boy between 10 and 17 years old with severe ulcerative colitis.

The count of this clone is one. The chain recombines TRBV7-2 with TRBJ1-2; D is unclear. The CDR3 is 13 amino acids. Per the germline V gene, CDR1 is SGHTA and CDR2 is FQGNSA. Trimming stripped 5 bases from V and 1 base from J, with 8 bases between. CDR3 residues: CASSLTDNYGYTF. DNA for the CDR3: TGTGCCAGCAGCCTTACAGATAACTATGGCTACACCTTC.

V and J are TRBV6-1 and TRBJ2-7, with 9 bases lining up with TRBD1. Germline CDR1 MNHNS, CDR2 SASEGT. With 6 bases clipped from V and 7 bases from J, the junction kept 10 bases outside the gene matches. The length of the CDR3 is 14 residues. CDR3 bases: TGTGCCAGCAGGGACAGGGGCCAACGGGGGGAGCAGTACTTC. This sequence encodes CASRDRGQRGEQYF.

This clone was seen a handful of times. The chain is built from TRBV5-1 and TRBJ2-7; a possible D gene is TRBD1 (6 bases). Trimming removed 0 bases at V and 4 bases at J, with 14 bases between. CDR1 SGHRS and CDR2 YFSETQ come from the germline V gene. The CDR3 contains 15 residues. Here the CDR3 reads CASSLVWAGDYEQYF. DNA of the CDR3: TGCGCCAGCAGCTTGGTCTGGGCAGGGGATTACGAGCAGTACTTC.

The CDR3 loop is CASSYGSRPYEQYF. DNA for the CDR3: TGTGCCAGCAGCTACGGTAGCCGACCCTACGAGCAGTACTTC. V and J are TRBV27 and TRBJ2-7; D unresolved. Trimming pared 6 bases from V and 2 bases from J, leaving 14 bases between. The germline gives CDR1 MNHEY, CDR2 SMNVEV (reference sequence). The CDR3 runs to 14 residues.

The rearrangement links TRBV27 to TRBJ2-1; no reliable D call. CDR3 size: 13 residues. Trimming removed 2 bases at V and 13 bases at J, with 15 bases between. Germline CDR1 and CDR2: MNHEY and SMNVEV (reference sequence). CDR3 sequence: CASSLRGSPSQFF. In nucleotides, the CDR3 is TGTGCCAGCAGTTTACGAGGCTCCCCGAGCCAGTTCTTC.

The CDR3 reads CASSLGQGNQPQHF. The CDR3 DNA reads TGTGCCAGCAGCTTGGGACAGGGCAATCAGCCCCAGCATTTT. The chain links TRBV11-3 to TRBJ1-5, with 8 positions matching TRBD1. This CDR3 comprises 14 residues. Unmatched junction bases numbered 0, after V lost 3 bases and J lost 2 bases. The V gene's germline CDR1 is SGHNT and CDR2 YENEEA.

V usage is TRBV7-8 and J usage is TRBJ2-3; 8 nucleotides agree with TRBD1. V shed 2 bases and J 5 bases; nucleotides not matched to a gene: 12. The CDR3 has 17 amino acids. The germline gives CDR1 SGHVS, CDR2 FQNEAQ. The CDR3 DNA sequence: TGTGCCAGCAGCTTACTAGGGTCCAGGGGGCAACGAGATACGCAGTATTTT. The encoded protein is CASSLLGSRGQRDTQYF.

The rearrangement links TRBV2 to TRBJ2-7; 13 positions agree with TRBD2. The ends lost 6 bases at V and 2 bases at J; junction bases unmatched: 4. Germline V CDR1 and CDR2: SNHLY, FYNNEI. This CDR3 region has 15 residues. The CDR3 bases are TGTGCCAGCAGAGGGGGACTAGCGGGAACCTACGAGCAGTACTTC. Its translation: CASRGGLAGTYEQYF.

The V and J genes are TRBV30 and TRBJ2-1; D remains ambiguous. The ends were cut back, 3 bases at V and 9 bases at J, with 6 bases in the middle. Per germline, CDR1 GTSNPN and CDR2 SVGIG (reference sequence). This CDR3 comprises 10 residues. CDR3 loop: CAWSSGEQFF. CDR3 sequence (DNA): TGTGCCTGGAGCAGTGGTGAGCAGTTCTTC.

This clone was recorded once. The rearrangement links TRBV30 to TRBJ2-2; 9 bases are a match to TRBD1. The CDR3 extends over 15 amino acids. V gave up 0 bases and J gave up 6 bases; unmatched junction bases: 5. Germline-derived CDR1 and CDR2 are GTSNPN and SVGIG (reference sequence). The CDR3 sequence is CAWSVQGASAGELFF. DNA for the CDR3: TGTGCCTGGAGTGTACAGGGGGCATCGGCCGGGGAGCTGTTTTTT.

The chain recombines TRBV7-2 with TRBJ2-5; a weak D match, TRBD2 (6 bases). Trimming removed 0 bases at V and 2 bases at J, with 10 bases between. This CDR3 has 15 residues. Germline V CDR1 and CDR2: SGHTA, FQGNSA. CDR3 in DNA: TGTGCCAGCAGCTTAGCGCGGGGTTTTCAAGAGACCCAGTACTTC. It is translated as CASSLARGFQETQYF.

The J gene is TRBJ1-1, the V gene TRBV30; a weak D match, TRBD1 (5 bases). The V end was cut by 3 bases, the J end by 3 bases, with 11 bases between. Germline CDR1 reads GTSNPN; CDR2 reads SVGIG (reference sequence). This CDR3 contains 13 residues. The CDR3 nucleotides are TGTGCCTGGAGGCCAGACAGTTACACTGAAGCTTTCTTT. Its translation: CAWRPDSYTEAFF.

This chain uses TRBV4-1 with TRBJ1-1; 7 bases map to TRBD1. The V gene's germline CDR1 is MGHRA and CDR2 YSYEKL. Trimming at V came to 4 bases and at J to 7 bases, leaving 9 bases not matched to a gene. This CDR3 has 14 amino acids. CDR3 DNA sequence: TGCGCCAGCAGCCTAGGGACAGTAGAAAGTGAAGCTTTCTTT. Protein sequence: CASSLGTVESEAFF.

This clone has more than one count but fewer than ten. The chain links TRBV7-2 to TRBJ2-7, with D perhaps matching TRBD1 (6 bases). Germline assignment: CDR1 SGHTA and CDR2 FQGNSA. Trimming took 6 bases from V and 4 from J, leaving 22 bases between them. CDR3 length equals 16 residues. The DNA for the CDR3 is TGTGCCAGCAGACTAAATTCCCGGGACAACTTTTACGAGCAGTACTTC. Encoded protein: CASRLNSRDNFYEQYF.

The genes are TRBV21-1 and TRBJ2-5; the D segment call TRBD2 is taken from the table without a DNA check. TRBV21-1 is a pseudogene segment. The CDR3 length is 17 residues. CDR3 in amino acids: CASSKARTSRRKETQYF. DNA for the CDR3: TGTGCCAGCAGCAAAGCCCGGACTAGTAGGCGGAAAGAGACCCAGTACTTC.

The rearrangement joins TRBV14 to TRBJ2-1, with a weak D call TRBD2 (5 bases). Per the germline V gene, CDR1 is SGHDN and CDR2 is FVKESK. The CDR3 has 14 amino acids. V was trimmed by 8 bases and J by 1 base, leaving 12 bases between them. This CDR3 is CASHSGLSYNEQFF. The CDR3 DNA sequence: TGTGCCAGCCACAGCGGTCTATCCTACAATGAGCAGTTCTTC.

V and J are TRBV10-3 and TRBJ2-1; D gene unclear. The germline gives CDR1 ENHRY, CDR2 SYGVKD. The V end lost 3 bases, the J end lost 2 bases, and 5 bases lay between the germline ends. CDR3 length: 13 residues. The CDR3 nucleotides read TGTGCCATCAGTGACACGACCTACAATGAGCAGTTCTTC. As protein: CAISDTTYNEQFF.

This rearrangement joins TRBV10-3 to TRBJ2-1, with 7 bases that match TRBD2. In germline, CDR1 is ENHRY, CDR2 SYGVKD. The ends lost 6 bases at V and 4 bases at J; junction bases unmatched: 15. The CDR3 is made up of 17 amino acids. In DNA, the CDR3 is TGTGCCATCAGCGACCCCACGGGCGGGAGTGGGTACAATGAGCAGTTCTTC. Protein sequence: CAISDPTGGSGYNEQFF.

The genes are TRBV30 and TRBJ2-3; 8 bases agree with TRBD2. CDR1 and CDR2 from the germline V gene are GTSNPN and SVGIG (reference sequence). V lost 0 bases, J lost 7 bases, and 6 bases stayed unmatched. The CDR3 runs to 14 residues. CDR3 coding DNA: TGTGCCTGGAGTGTACTAACGGGAGGGAATACGCAGTATTTT. Translated: CAWSVLTGGNTQYF.

The chain has TRBV7-9 and TRBJ2-1; no definite D call. Deletions cut 3 bases from V and 5 bases from J, with 20 bases between. From germline, CDR1 is SEHNR and CDR2 FQNEAQ (reference sequence). This CDR3 is built from 17 residues. The chain's CDR3 is CASSFGPDWTDDNEQFF. CDR3 nucleotide sequence: TGTGCCAGCAGCTTCGGCCCCGACTGGACCGATGACAATGAGCAGTTCTTC.

In its sample, this clone was seen a few times. The V and J genes are TRBV19 and TRBJ2-5; perhaps TRBD2 as D (5 bases). Per the germline V gene, CDR1 is LNHDA and CDR2 is SQIVND (reference sequence). V was shortened by 6 bases and J by 1 base, with 18 bases between the two germline ends. CDR3 size: 16 residues. Here the CDR3 DNA reads TGTGCCAGTAGCTACGCGACGGGATTCATCCAAGAGACCCAGTACTTC. This sequence encodes CASSYATGFIQETQYF.

The chain uses TRBV27 and TRBJ2-7; 10 positions match TRBD1. This CDR3 has 13 amino acids. CDR1 and CDR2 (germline): MNHEY, SMNVEV (reference sequence). V gave up 8 bases and J gave up 6 bases; unmatched junction bases: 7. In nucleotides, the CDR3 is TGTGCCAGCGAAGACAGGGGGCTGGGCGAGCAGTACTTC. Amino acids: CASEDRGLGEQYF.

J is TRBJ2-4 and V is TRBV30; 10 bases are shared with TRBD1. The germline V gene encodes CDR1 GTSNPN and CDR2 SVGIG (reference sequence). This CDR3 has 15 residues. V lost 8 bases and J lost 2; bases outside the gene matches: 9. CDR3 DNA: TGTGCCGCCTCGTCGGGACAGGGGACCAAAAACATTCAGTACTTC. It yields the protein CAASSGQGTKNIQYF.

The rearrangement uses TRBV29-1 and TRBJ1-2; D may be TRBD1 (6 bases). Trimming cost V 7 bases and J 0 bases, with 15 bases left between them. This CDR3 spans 14 amino acids. Germline CDR1 SQVTM, CDR2 ANQGSEA. As DNA, the CDR3 is TGCAGCGCCGGTGGGGGCGAGTCTAACTATGGCTACACCTTC. It translates to CSAGGGESNYGYTF.

The gene calls are TRBV5-6 and TRBJ2-1; 11 bases align to TRBD1. CDR3 size: 16 residues. Germline V gives CDR1 SGHDT, CDR2 YYEEEE. V lost 2 bases, J lost 7 bases, and 8 bases stayed unmatched. DNA of the CDR3: TGTGCCAGCAGCTTCCGGGGTGGGGACAGGGGGAATGAGCAGTTCTTC. It codes for CASSFRGGDRGNEQFF.

The rearrangement uses TRBV6-4 and TRBJ2-7; TRBD2 might be the D (5 bases). The CDR3 is 13 amino acids. Germline CDR1 and CDR2: MRHNA and SNTAGT. Trimming removed 1 base from V and 6 bases from J, with 10 bases in between. As DNA, the CDR3 is TGTGCCAGCAGTGACTTCAGCGGCTCCGAGCAGTACTTC. This codes for CASSDFSGSEQYF.

This clone was picked up one time. The chain links TRBV9 to TRBJ2-3, with 11 bases fitting TRBD2. V trimming: 6 bases; J trimming: 2 bases; junction bases outside the gene matches: 8. The length of the CDR3 is 16 residues. Germline V lookup: CDR1 SGDLS, CDR2 YYNGEE. CDR3 sequence reads: CASTLGTSGYTDTQYF. The CDR3 DNA is TGTGCCAGCACCCTCGGGACTAGCGGATACACAGATACGCAGTATTTT.